This T cell receptor beta chain was captured in a study of cytomegalovirus exposure and HLA in healthy donors. Study observations and caveats: TCR beta sequences reportedly predicted most subjects' HLA-A and HLA-B alleles accurately. The study put under 200 TCR beta chains on its list as cytomegalovirus-associated.

Researchers ran the PCR with 60 Vbeta and 13 Jbeta primers. Original handling: The count from a later analysis was 70 million to 85 million unique TCR beta chains, some 10 million of them shared. Method: immunoSEQ multiplex PCR; TCRdb's copy keeps in-frame clones and lacks some. V and J calls plus clone size are reproduced from that table; the DNA served to infer D and trimming. The sample comprises nearly 110,000 clones, over 55% of which are singletons, and 2.8% rests with the top ten. The CDR3 spans 14 residues. Germline V gene data show CDR1 as SNHLY and CDR2 as FYNNEI. Trimming cost V 1 base and J 5 bases, with 8 bases left between them. This clone was recorded a few times. Its antigen is unknown.

The TCR sequence derives from a female donor in good health and CMV-seronegative. The sample comprised PBMCs. This chain joins TRBV2 and TRBJ1-4, with TRBD1 as a possible D gene (6 bases). The chain's CDR3 is CASSEDRGNEKLFF. DNA of the CDR3: TGTGCCAGCAGTGAAGATAGGGGGAATGAAAAACTGTTTTTT.